The entry below gives a single T cell receptor (beta chain) sequence along with its context. Its antigen remains unidentified. At one boundary the junction diverges from the germline segment, which might be a read error. RNA transcripts served as the template for amplifying TCR beta CDR3 regions. Primed by the HTBI set, a first-round RT-PCR was run on the TCR CDR3. One entry per CDR3 protein results from TCRdb running MiXCR on the multiplex PCR reads. The data hold approximately 370,000 distinct CDR3 sequences, with 15% to 20% observed a single time. This CDR3 has 14 residues. The germline V gene has CDR1 SGHTA and CDR2 FQGNSA. The sample originates from a study of T cells in Graves' hyperthyroidism and ophthalmopathy. Study results and limitations: Among clonotypes expanded in thyroid above 0.001, most were also found in blood.

Lactation, pregnancy, other autoimmune disease or uncontrolled infection led to exclusion of patients. Diagnostic assessment was based on clinical symptoms, serum thyroxine and TRAb, thyroid ultrasound and orbital computed tomography. PBMCs stemmed from under 11 ml fresh peripheral blood. This receptor was taken from a woman aged 25-40 years with Graves' hyperthyroidism that later progressed to Graves' ophthalmopathy. The V call is TRBV7-2, the J call TRBJ2-7; D is undetermined. Sample: blood. CDR3 protein: CASSFSFSSYEQCF. The CDR3 DNA follows: TGTGCCAGCAGCTTTAGCTTTAGCTCCTACGAGCAGTGCTTC.